These T cell receptor beta chains were read from a single sample in a study of blood T cell repertoires in COVID-19. TCRdb's copy holds only in-frame clones and misses some; the assay was immunoSEQ multiplex PCR. The sample lists some 85,000 clones, about 80% occurring once. The sample comprised peripheral blood. The receptor source for this set is a woman aged 80 or over with acute or convalescent COVID-19. Both conserved end residues are part of each CDR3. The D gene is left open where the match is weak.

j_gene | v_gene | d_gene | CDR3aa | CDR3nt
TRBJ2-5 | TRBV19 | TRBD1 | CASSSSGTGEETQYF | TGTGCCAGTAGTAGCTCCGGGACAGGGGAAGAGACCCAGTACTTC
TRBJ2-1 | TRBV5-1 | - | CASSLIPSMQGNEQFF | TGCGCCAGCAGCTTAATACCATCGATGCAGGGGAATGAGCAGTTCTTC
TRBJ1-2 | TRBV5-6 | TRBD1 | CASSLRLDRANYGYTF | TGTGCCAGCAGCTTGAGGTTGGACAGGGCTAACTATGGCTACACCTTC
TRBJ2-7 | TRBV2 | - | CASLRDTTDEQYF | TGTGCCAGCCTTCGGGACACCACGGACGAGCAGTACTTC
TRBJ1-2 | TRBV27 | - | CASSLVRNYGYTF | TGTGCCAGCAGTTTGGTCCGGAACTATGGCTACACCTTC
TRBJ2-3 | TRBV6-4 | - | CASSDRGMSTDTQYF | TGTGCCAGCAGTGACCGGGGGATGAGCACAGATACGCAGTATTTT
TRBJ2-1 | TRBV5-1 | TRBD2 | CASSLAWGTSADPPYNEQFF | TGCGCCAGCAGCTTGGCTTGGGGGACTAGCGCTGACCCGCCCTACAATGAGCAGTTCTTC
TRBJ2-5 | TRBV5-6 | TRBD2 | CASSLRMASGGQETQYF | TGTGCCAGCAGCCTTCGGATGGCTAGCGGGGGGCAAGAGACCCAGTACTTC
TRBJ1-2 | TRBV5-6 | TRBD1 | CASSQPGGAGYGYTF | TGTGCCAGCAGCCAACCAGGGGGCGCAGGCTATGGCTACACCTTC
TRBJ2-7 | TRBV7-2 | - | CASGAQAYEQYF | TGTGCCAGTGGAGCCCAAGCCTACGAGCAGTACTTC
TRBJ2-2 | TRBV5-1 | - | CASSSSPPRRDTGELFF | TGCGCCAGCAGCTCCTCTCCACCCCGACGGGACACCGGGGAGCTGTTTTTT
TRBJ2-1 | TRBV9 | TRBD2 | CASSVASKREGLDEQFF | TGTGCCAGCAGCGTAGCTTCCAAGCGGGAGGGCCTCGATGAGCAGTTCTTC
TRBJ2-1 | TRBV14 | TRBD2 | CASSQGRLAGILNEQFF | TGTGCCAGCAGCCAAGGGAGACTAGCGGGAATTTTAAATGAGCAGTTCTTC
TRBJ2-3 | TRBV12-3/TRBV12-4 | - | CASRQVADTQYF | TGTGCCAGCCGGCAGGTGGCAGATACGCAGTATTTT
TRBJ2-5 | TRBV25-1 | TRBD2 | CASSSLAGGRDRETQYF | TGTGCCAGCAGTTCTCTAGCGGGGGGGAGAGATCGAGAGACCCAGTACTTC